The TCR beta chain under discussion was sequenced for a study of blood T cell repertoires in COVID-19. About the research overall: Some COVID-19 samples were acute and others convalescent; all came from the United States, Italy and Spain. Sample material is recorded as cDNA or gDNA derived from T cells, B-cell-depleted T cells, or PBMCs.

The study drew participants aged about 18 to 89 years from some 25 US areas. Method: immunoSEQ multiplex PCR; TCRdb's copy keeps in-frame clones and lacks some. The sample consists of a few hundred thousand clones, 75% to 90% of them appearing once. What was sequenced was PBMCs or T cells enriched from blood (not recorded which). This receptor was identified in a woman aged 25 to 45 who had been exposed to COVID-19.

The CDR3, as DNA: TGTGCCAGCAGTGAAGGGAGACTCGGTGAAGCTTTCTTT. As protein: CASSEGRLGEAFF. This chain connects TRBV2 to TRBJ1-1; D call uncertain. CDR3 size: 13 residues. CDR1 SNHLY and CDR2 FYNNEI come from the germline V gene. V lost 1 base, J lost 7 bases, and 10 bases lay in between.